Sequencing of this T cell receptor beta chain was carried out in a study of blood T cell repertoires in COVID-19. This clone was seen only a few times. Profiling relied on immunoSEQ multiplex PCR, and the TCRdb table lists in-frame clones only, not all of them. The data hold approximately 59,000 clones, with around 81% observed a single time. CDR3 length equals 13 residues. Germline V gene sequence: CDR1 SQVTM, CDR2 ANQGSEA. V shed 1 base and J shed 6 bases, with 12 bases lying between them. This chain joins TRBV29-1 and TRBJ1-1; D gene unclear. This receptor was taken from a woman older than 75 with acute or convalescent COVID-19. The sample comprised peripheral blood. The CDR3 is CSVEGPRSAEAFF. DNA for the CDR3: TGCAGCGTTGAAGGGCCGAGGAGCGCTGAAGCTTTCTTT.